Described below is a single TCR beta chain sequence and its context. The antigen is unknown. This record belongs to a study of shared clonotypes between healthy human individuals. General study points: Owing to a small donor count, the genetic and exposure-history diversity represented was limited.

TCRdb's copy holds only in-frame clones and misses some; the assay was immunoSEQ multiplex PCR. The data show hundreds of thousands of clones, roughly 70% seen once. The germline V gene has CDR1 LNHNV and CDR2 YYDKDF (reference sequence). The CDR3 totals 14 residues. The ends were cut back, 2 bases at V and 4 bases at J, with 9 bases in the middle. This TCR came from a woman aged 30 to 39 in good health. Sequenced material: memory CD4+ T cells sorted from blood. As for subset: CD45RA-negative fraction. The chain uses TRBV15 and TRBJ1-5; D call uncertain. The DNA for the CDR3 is TGTGCCACCAGCAGACTTCAGGAAAATCAGCCCCAGCATTTT. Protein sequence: CATSRLQENQPQHF.